Below, 14 T cell receptor beta chains from the same sample are listed, as sequenced in a study of cytomegalovirus exposure and HLA in healthy donors. It was with 60 Vbeta and 13 Jbeta primers that the PCR ran. Assay used: immunoSEQ multiplex PCR; TCRdb lists only in-frame clones, some missing. Among roughly 120,000 clones, around three quarters were seen once, and the ten largest hold less than 15%. Sequenced sample: PBMCs. These receptors were taken from a woman aged 60-75 years in good health and CMV-seropositive.

This clone turned up a few times. The chain carries TRBV10-3 and TRBJ2-1; 11 bases are a match to TRBD1. Germline assignment: CDR1 ENHRY and CDR2 SYGVKD. The CDR3 totals 18 residues. J gave up 8 bases and V 6 bases, and 18 bases lay outside the gene matches. CDR3 DNA sequence: TGTGCCATCAGCACAGGACAGGGGGCGGGCGGGAGAAGCGATGAGCAGTTCTTC. Protein sequence: CAISTGQGAGGRSDEQFF.

V is TRBV29-1 and J is TRBJ1-2; D ambiguous. The CDR3 runs 11 residues. Germline loops: CDR1 SQVTM, CDR2 ANQGSEA. Between the trimmed V and J ends, which lost 0 bases and 7 bases, there was a span of 6 bases. The CDR3 nucleotides read TGCAGCGTTGAAGATAATGTTGGCTACACCTTC. The encoded protein is CSVEDNVGYTF.

The rearrangement joins TRBV29-1 to TRBJ1-3, with D possibly TRBD1 on 6 matching bases. The CDR3 length is 12 residues. Trimming stripped 8 bases from V and 3 bases from J, with 11 bases between. Germline V gene lookup returns CDR1 SQVTM and CDR2 ANQGSEA. The DNA for the CDR3 is TGCAGCAGGGGGACGGGTGGAAACACCATATATTTT. Translating it yields CSRGTGGNTIYF.

This chain links TRBV5-4 with TRBJ1-1; TRBD1 agrees at 7 bases. The CDR3 totals 15 residues. The germline gives CDR1 SGHNT, CDR2 YYREEE (reference sequence). The junction had 3 bases not matched to a gene; V was cut back by 0 bases and J by 1 base. Here the CDR3 reads CASSLEGAGNTEAFF. The CDR3 region has the DNA TGTGCCAGCAGCTTGGAGGGGGCAGGGAACACTGAAGCTTTCTTT.

This clone was picked up one time. V and J are TRBV10-3 and TRBJ2-7; possible D gene TRBD1, 5 bases. The ends were cut back, 3 bases at V and 13 bases at J, with 22 bases in the middle. Per the germline V gene, CDR1 is ENHRY and CDR2 is SYGVKD. The CDR3 consists of 14 residues. The CDR3 sequence: CAISDPGGAIRHYF. The DNA for the CDR3 is TGTGCCATCAGTGATCCCGGTGGGGCGATCCGCCACTACTTC.

J is TRBJ2-5 and V is TRBV29-1, with 7 bases aligning to TRBD1. This CDR3 is 13 amino acids long. J lost 2 bases, V lost 7 bases, and 7 bases had no gene match. Per germline, CDR1 SQVTM and CDR2 ANQGSEA. CDR3 residues: CSGSGTAQETQYF. The CDR3 nucleotides read TGCAGCGGTTCCGGGACAGCTCAAGAGACCCAGTACTTC.

This chain connects TRBV19 to TRBJ2-5; 7 nucleotides align to TRBD1. CDR3 length equals 15 residues. V shed 6 bases, J shed 4 bases, and the junction held 11 bases outside the gene matches. Germline assignment: CDR1 LNHDA and CDR2 SQIVND (reference sequence). The CDR3 reads CASSLLTGVRETQYF. In nucleotides, the CDR3 is TGTGCCAGTAGCCTTCTTACAGGGGTACGAGAGACCCAGTACTTC.

CDR3 sequence reads: CASSISGRLTGELFF. DNA of the CDR3: TGTGCCAGCAGTATTAGCGGGAGGCTCACCGGGGAGCTGTTTTTT. This rearrangement joins TRBV7-2 to TRBJ2-2; 10 nucleotides match TRBD2. CDR3 size: 15 residues. Looked up from germline, CDR1 is SGHTA and CDR2 is FQGNSA. Trimming at V came to 6 bases and at J to 4 bases, leaving 5 bases not matched to a gene.

The chain uses TRBV4-1 and TRBJ1-4; D not certain. The CDR3 has 15 residues. Germline CDR1 MGHRA, CDR2 YSYEKL. V was clipped by 4 bases and J by 5 bases, with 14 bases between them. CDR3 in DNA: TGCGCCAGCAGCCGAGCCCTAGCATCCAATGAAAAACTGTTTTTT. This translates into CASSRALASNEKLFF.

The chain couples TRBV6-1 to TRBJ1-2, with 7 bases identical to TRBD1. Per germline, CDR1 MNHNS and CDR2 SASEGT. V shed 7 bases and J 0 bases; nucleotides not matched to a gene: 5. CDR3 length: 14 amino acids. CDR3: CASTWTGANYGYTF. CDR3 DNA sequence: TGTGCCAGCACTTGGACAGGAGCTAACTATGGCTACACCTTC.

V usage is TRBV29-1 and J usage is TRBJ1-1; D perhaps matches TRBD1 (5 bases). CDR3 length equals 13 residues. V lost 7 bases to trimming and J lost 7 bases, with 19 bases between them. Per the germline V gene, CDR1 is SQVTM and CDR2 is ANQGSEA. CDR3 bases: TGCAGCGATCAAAAAGGGGTCGCGCTTGAAGCTTTCTTT. This gives the protein CSDQKGVALEAFF.

V gene TRBV5-4 combines with J gene TRBJ2-7; 13 positions match TRBD2. CDR3 size: 16 residues. The germline CDR1 and CDR2 sequences are SGHNT and YYREEE (reference sequence). V shed 4 bases and J 5 bases; nucleotides not matched to a gene: 9. The CDR3 DNA reads TGTGCCAGCAGCCCTGGGGGGACTAGCGGGATACACGAGCAGTACTTC. This gives the protein CASSPGGTSGIHEQYF.

V gene TRBV7-9 combines with J gene TRBJ2-5; TRBD2 matches at 7 bases. This CDR3 comprises 15 residues. Germline loops: CDR1 SEHNR, CDR2 FQNEAQ (reference sequence). V was pared by 5 bases and J by 5 bases, with 11 bases of the junction left unmatched. CDR3: CASSLGGTQRETQYF. The CDR3 DNA reads TGTGCCAGCAGCCTCGGGGGGACCCAGCGGGAGACCCAGTACTTC.

The CDR3 loop reads CASSLQTGRYSPLHF. As DNA, the CDR3 is TGTGCCAGCAGCCTGCAGACAGGGCGATATTCACCCCTCCACTTT. The rearrangement uses TRBV14 and TRBJ1-6, with 7 positions matching TRBD1. Trimming took 4 bases from V and 8 from J; bases not matched to a gene: 8. The germline V gene encodes CDR1 SGHDN and CDR2 FVKESK. This CDR3 is 15 amino acids long. Using reference TRBV14 and TRBJ1-6 for the parts outside the CDR3, the full variable domain is EAGVTQFPSHSVIEKGQTVTLRCDPISGHDNLYWYRRVMGKEIKFLLHFVKESKQDESGMPNNRFLAERTGGTYSTLKVQPAELEDSGVYFCASSLQTGRYSPLHFGNGTRLTVT.